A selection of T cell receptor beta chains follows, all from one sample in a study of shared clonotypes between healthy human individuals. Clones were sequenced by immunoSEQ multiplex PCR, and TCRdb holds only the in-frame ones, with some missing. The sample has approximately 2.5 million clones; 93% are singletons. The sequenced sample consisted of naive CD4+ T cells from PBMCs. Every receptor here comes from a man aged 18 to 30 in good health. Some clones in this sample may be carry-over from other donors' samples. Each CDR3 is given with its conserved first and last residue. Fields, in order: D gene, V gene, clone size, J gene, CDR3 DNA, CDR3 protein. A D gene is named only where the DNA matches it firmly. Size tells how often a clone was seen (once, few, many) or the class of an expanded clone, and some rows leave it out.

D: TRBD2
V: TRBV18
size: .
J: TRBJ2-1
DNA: TGTGCCAGCTCACCCCCTAGACTAGCGGGAGGTCACAATGAGCAGTTCTTC
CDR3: CASSPPRLAGGHNEQFF

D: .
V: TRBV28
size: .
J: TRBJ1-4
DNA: TGTGCCAGCAGTTTAGACCTTAATGAAAAACTGTTTTTT
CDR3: CASSLDLNEKLFF

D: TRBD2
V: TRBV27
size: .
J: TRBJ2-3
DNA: TGTGCCAGCAGTTTAACGTCTTTTGGACTAGCGGGAGGGCCGCGCACAGATACGCAGTATTTT
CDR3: CASSLTSFGLAGGPRTDTQYF

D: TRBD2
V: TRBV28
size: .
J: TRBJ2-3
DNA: TGTGCCAGCAGTCCCGGGTCGGCTAGCGGGAGTTCAGATACGCAGTATTTT
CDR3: CASSPGSASGSSDTQYF

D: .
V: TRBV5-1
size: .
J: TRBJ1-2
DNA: TGCGCCAGCAGCTTGGCGGACGGCGGAGGCTACACCTTC
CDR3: CASSLADGGGYTF

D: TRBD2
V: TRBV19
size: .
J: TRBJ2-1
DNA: TGTGCCAGTAGGCAGACTAGCGGGCCTTTCAATGAGCAGTTCTTC
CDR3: CASRQTSGPFNEQFF

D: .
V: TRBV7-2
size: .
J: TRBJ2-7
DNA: TGTGCCAGCAGTTATGTGGGAGGTCTCTCCTACGAGCAGTACTTC
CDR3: CASSYVGGLSYEQYF

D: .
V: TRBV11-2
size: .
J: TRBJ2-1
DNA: TGTGCCAGCAGCCGAAAAGAATTCGGGGTGGACAGCAATGAGCAGTTCTTC
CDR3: CASSRKEFGVDSNEQFF

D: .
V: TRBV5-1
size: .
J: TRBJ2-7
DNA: TGCGCCAGCAGCTTGGAATCGGGAGCCGCCTACGAGCAGTACTTC
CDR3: CASSLESGAAYEQYF

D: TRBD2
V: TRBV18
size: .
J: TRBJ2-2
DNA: TGTGCCAGCTCACCAAGGACTAGCGGGAGCGACACCGGGGAGCTGTTTTTT
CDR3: CASSPRTSGSDTGELFF

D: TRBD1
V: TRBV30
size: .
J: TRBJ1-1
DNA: TGTGCCTGTAGGGGACAGGCGAACACTGAAGCTTTCTTT
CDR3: CACRGQANTEAFF

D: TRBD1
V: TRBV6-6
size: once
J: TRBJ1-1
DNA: TGTGCCAGCAGTACCCCGGGACAGGGGGTGGTTGAAGCTTTCTTT
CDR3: CASSTPGQGVVEAFF

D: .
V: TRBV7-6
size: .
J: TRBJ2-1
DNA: TGTGCCAGCAGCTTACTCCCCATCAGGGCAAATGAGCAGTTCTTC
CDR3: CASSLLPIRANEQFF

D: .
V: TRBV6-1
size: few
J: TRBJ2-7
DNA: TGTGCCAGCAGTGTAACAGGGTCCAGCTCCTACGAGCAGTACTTC
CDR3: CASSVTGSSSYEQYF

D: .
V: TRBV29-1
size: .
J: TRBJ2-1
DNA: TGCAGCGTTGTATCGGGGGTTAATGAGCAGTTCTTC
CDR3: CSVVSGVNEQFF

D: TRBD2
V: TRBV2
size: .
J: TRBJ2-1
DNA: TGTGCCAGCAACCTAGCGGGAGTGAAGTTCTTC
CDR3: CASNLAGVKFF

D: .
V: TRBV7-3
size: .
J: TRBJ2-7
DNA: TGTGCCAGCAGCCCCGGGGGCTCCTACGAGCAGTACTTC
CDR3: CASSPGGSYEQYF

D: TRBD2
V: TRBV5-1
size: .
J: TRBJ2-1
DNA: TGCGCCAGCAGCTTGCTAGCGGGAGTCCACAATGAGCAGTTCTTC
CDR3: CASSLLAGVHNEQFF

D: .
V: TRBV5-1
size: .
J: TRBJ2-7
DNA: TGCGCCAGCAGCTTGGTTACGGACGAGCAGTACTTC
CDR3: CASSLVTDEQYF